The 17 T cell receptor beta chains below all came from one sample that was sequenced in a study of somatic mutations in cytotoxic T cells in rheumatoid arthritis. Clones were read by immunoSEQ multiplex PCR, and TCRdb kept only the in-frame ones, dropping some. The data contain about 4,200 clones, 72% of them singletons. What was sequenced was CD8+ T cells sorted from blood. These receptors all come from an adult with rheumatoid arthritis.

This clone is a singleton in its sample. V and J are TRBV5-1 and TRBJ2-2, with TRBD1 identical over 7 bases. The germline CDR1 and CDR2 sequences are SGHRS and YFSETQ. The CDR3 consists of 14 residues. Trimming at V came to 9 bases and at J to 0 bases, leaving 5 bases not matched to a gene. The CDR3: CANPTGPNTGELFF. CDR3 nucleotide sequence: TGCGCCAACCCGACAGGGCCGAACACCGGGGAGCTGTTTTTT.

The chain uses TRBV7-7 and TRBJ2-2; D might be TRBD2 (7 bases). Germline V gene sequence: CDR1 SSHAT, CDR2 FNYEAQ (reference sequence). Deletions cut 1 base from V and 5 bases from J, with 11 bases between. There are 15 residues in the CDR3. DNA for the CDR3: TGTGCCAGCAGCTTAGGCGGGGGCCGGACCGGGGAGCTGTTTTTT. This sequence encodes CASSLGGGRTGELFF.

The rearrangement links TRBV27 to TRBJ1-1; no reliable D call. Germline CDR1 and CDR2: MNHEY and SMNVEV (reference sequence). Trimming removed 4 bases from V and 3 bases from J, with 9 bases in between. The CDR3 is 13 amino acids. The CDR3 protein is CASSYQEDTEAFF. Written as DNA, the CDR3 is TGTGCCAGCAGTTACCAGGAGGACACTGAAGCTTTCTTT.

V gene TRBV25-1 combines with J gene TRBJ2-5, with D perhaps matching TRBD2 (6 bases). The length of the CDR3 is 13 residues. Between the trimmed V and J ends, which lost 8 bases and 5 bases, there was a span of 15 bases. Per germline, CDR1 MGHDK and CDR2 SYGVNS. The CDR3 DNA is TGTGCCAGCGGATTAGCGGCAGGGGAGACCCAGTACTTC. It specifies CASGLAAGETQYF.

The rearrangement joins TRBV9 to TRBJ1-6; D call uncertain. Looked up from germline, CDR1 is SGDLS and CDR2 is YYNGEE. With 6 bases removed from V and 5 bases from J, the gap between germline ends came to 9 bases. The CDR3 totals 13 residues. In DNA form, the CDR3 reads TGTGCCAGCAAAGCCGGCGATAATTCACCCCTCCACTTT. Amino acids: CASKAGDNSPLHF.

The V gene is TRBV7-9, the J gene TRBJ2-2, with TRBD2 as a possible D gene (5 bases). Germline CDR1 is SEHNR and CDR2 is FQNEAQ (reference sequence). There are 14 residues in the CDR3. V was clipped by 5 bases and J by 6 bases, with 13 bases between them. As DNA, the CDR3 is TGTGCCAGCAGCCCAGCTCGGGGAGCCGGGGAGCTGTTTTTT. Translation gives CASSPARGAGELFF.

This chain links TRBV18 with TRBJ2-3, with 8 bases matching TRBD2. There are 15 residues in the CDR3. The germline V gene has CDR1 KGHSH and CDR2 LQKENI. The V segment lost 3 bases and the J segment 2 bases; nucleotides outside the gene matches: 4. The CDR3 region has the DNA TGTGCCAGCTCACCCGGACTAGCCGCCACAGATACGCAGTATTTT. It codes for CASSPGLAATDTQYF.

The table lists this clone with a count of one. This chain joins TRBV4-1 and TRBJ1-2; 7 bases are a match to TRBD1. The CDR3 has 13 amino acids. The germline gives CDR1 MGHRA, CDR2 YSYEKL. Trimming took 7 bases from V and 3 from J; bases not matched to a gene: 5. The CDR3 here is CASNRGADYGYTF. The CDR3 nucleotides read TGCGCCAGCAACAGGGGCGCGGACTATGGCTACACCTTC.

The chain's CDR3 is CASSSRDRRNTEAFF. Here the CDR3 DNA reads TGTGCCAGCAGCTCCCGGGACAGGCGGAACACTGAAGCTTTCTTT. The chain employs TRBV7-9 and TRBJ1-1; 8 positions match TRBD1. The CDR3 contains 15 residues. Germline CDR1 is SEHNR and CDR2 is FQNEAQ (reference sequence). Unmatched junction bases numbered 5, after V lost 4 bases and J lost 1 base.

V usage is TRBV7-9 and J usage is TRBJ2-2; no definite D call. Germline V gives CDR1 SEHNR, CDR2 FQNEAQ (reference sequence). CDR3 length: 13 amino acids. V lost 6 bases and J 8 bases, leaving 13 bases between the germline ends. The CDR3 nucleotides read TGTGCCAGCAGGGATCCCAAAGGTGGGGAGCTGTTTTTT. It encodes CASRDPKGGELFF.

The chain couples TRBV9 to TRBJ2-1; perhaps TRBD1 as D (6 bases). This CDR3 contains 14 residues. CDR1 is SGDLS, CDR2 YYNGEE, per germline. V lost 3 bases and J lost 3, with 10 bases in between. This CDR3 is CASSDGTNYNEQFF. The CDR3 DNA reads TGTGCCAGCAGCGACGGGACAAACTACAATGAGCAGTTCTTC.

CDR3 sequence (DNA): TGTGCCAGCAGCAAAGACAGGCTAGGGCCTGAGGAGCAGTTCTTC. Protein product: CASSKDRLGPEEQFF. This chain uses TRBV21-1 with TRBJ2-1; the table names TRBD1, a call not compared with the DNA. TRBV21-1 is labeled a pseudogene. The CDR3 totals 15 residues.

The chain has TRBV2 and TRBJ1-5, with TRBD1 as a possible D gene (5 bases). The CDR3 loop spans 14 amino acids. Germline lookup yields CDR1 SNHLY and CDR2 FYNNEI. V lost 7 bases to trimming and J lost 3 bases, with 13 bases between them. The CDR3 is CASMRGVFNQPQHF. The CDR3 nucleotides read TGTGCCAGCATGAGGGGTGTTTTCAATCAGCCCCAGCATTTT.

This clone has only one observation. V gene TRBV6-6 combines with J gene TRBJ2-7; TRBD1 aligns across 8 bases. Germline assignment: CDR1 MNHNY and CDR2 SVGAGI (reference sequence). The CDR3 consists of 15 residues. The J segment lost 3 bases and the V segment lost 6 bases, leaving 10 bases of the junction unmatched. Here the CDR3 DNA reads TGTGCCAGCAGCTCCGGACAGGGCCAATTCTACGAGCAGTACTTC. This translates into CASSSGQGQFYEQYF.

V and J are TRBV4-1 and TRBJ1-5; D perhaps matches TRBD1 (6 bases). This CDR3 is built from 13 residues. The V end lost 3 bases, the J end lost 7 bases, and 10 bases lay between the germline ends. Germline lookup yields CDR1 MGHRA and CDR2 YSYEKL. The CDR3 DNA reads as TGCGCCAGCAGCCACCTAACAGGGCAGCCCCAGCATTTT. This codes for CASSHLTGQPQHF.

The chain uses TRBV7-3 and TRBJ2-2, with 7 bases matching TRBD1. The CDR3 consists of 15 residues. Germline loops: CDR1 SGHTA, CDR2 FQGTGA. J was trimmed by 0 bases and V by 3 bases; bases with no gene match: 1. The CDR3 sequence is CASSFGTANTGELFF. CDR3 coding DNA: TGTGCCAGCAGCTTCGGGACAGCGAACACCGGGGAGCTGTTTTTT. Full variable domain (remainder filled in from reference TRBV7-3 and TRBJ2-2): GAGVSQTPSNKVTEKGKYVELRCDPISGHTALYWYRQSLGQGPEFLIYFQGTGAADDSGLPNDRFFAVRPEGSVSTLKIQRTERGDSAVYLCASSFGTANTGELFFGEGSRLTVL.

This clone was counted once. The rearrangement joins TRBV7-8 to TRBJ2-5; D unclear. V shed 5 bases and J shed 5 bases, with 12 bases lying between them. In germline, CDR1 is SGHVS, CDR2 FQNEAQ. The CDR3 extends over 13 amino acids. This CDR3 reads CASSPRWVETQYF. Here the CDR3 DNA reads TGTGCCAGCAGCCCTCGTTGGGTCGAGACCCAGTACTTC.